A single sample gave rise to the 3 T cell receptor beta chains below, sequenced in a study of T cells after yellow fever vaccination. MiXCR was run by TCRdb on the 5' RACE reads, yielding one entry per CDR3 protein. The sample lists 250,000 or so distinct CDR3 sequences, 6% to 7.5% occurring once. Sequencing was performed on CD4+ T cells sorted from PBMCs, taken 15 days after the yellow fever booster vaccination. The origin of the receptors is a man aged 25 to 40 who received the YFV17D yellow fever vaccine.

The chain joins TRBV10-3 to TRBJ2-6; the match to TRBD1 covers 8 bases. Trimming removed 8 bases from V and 0 bases from J; junction bases left unmatched: 12. This CDR3 has 18 amino acids. Per the germline V gene, CDR1 is ENHRY and CDR2 is SYGVKD. In DNA, the CDR3 is TGTGCCATCGGCCCCCTGGGACAGGACTTCTCTGGGGCCAACGTCCTGACTTTC. Translating it yields CAIGPLGQDFSGANVLTF.

The table lists this clonotype with many counts. The chain couples TRBV7-2 to TRBJ2-3; the match to TRBD1 covers 7 bases. The germline CDR1 and CDR2 sequences are SGHTA and FQGNSA. This CDR3 has 16 amino acids. Losses at the gene ends were 5 bases for V and 0 bases for J; bases not matched to a gene: 8. The CDR3 loop reads CASSLHRGTSTDTQYF. CDR3 DNA sequence: TGTGCCAGCAGCCTTCACAGGGGAACTAGCACAGATACGCAGTATTTT.

This chain joins TRBV7-2 and TRBJ2-1; TRBD2 might be the D (5 bases). The CDR3 covers 13 residues. V shed 6 bases and J shed 7 bases, with 13 bases lying between them. CDR1 and CDR2 from the germline V gene are SGHTA and FQGNSA. This CDR3 is CASSQPRDNEQFF. Written as DNA, the CDR3 is TGTGCCAGCAGTCAGCCCCGGGATAATGAGCAGTTCTTC.